This passage covers 7 T cell receptor beta chains from one sample sequenced in a study of T cell responses to AZD1222 COVID-19 vaccine. Generated by immunoSEQ multiplex PCR, the TCRdb table keeps only in-frame clones and is missing some. The data hold under 150,000 clones, with 85% to 90% observed a single time. Sequencing used peripheral blood, obtained on day 0 of AZD1222 vaccination. The receptors were sampled from an adult in good health.

The CDR3: CASSLAGLSDTQYF. CDR3 in DNA: TGTGCCAGCAGCTTAGCGGGGTTGTCAGATACGCAGTATTTT. V gene TRBV7-3 combines with J gene TRBJ2-3, with D perhaps matching TRBD2 (6 bases). Germline V gene data show CDR1 as SGHTA and CDR2 as FQGTGA. The CDR3 is 14 amino acids. With 2 bases removed from V and 4 bases from J, the gap between germline ends came to 10 bases.

The rearrangement uses TRBV7-3 and TRBJ2-1; no reliable D call. The CDR3 consists of 12 residues. CDR1 and CDR2 (germline): SGHTA, FQGTGA. V was cut by 0 bases and J by 5 bases, with 2 bases left in between. Here the CDR3 DNA reads TGTGCCAGCAGCTTAACCCACAATGAGCAGTTCTTC. Encoded protein: CASSLTHNEQFF.

The chain has TRBV6-5 and TRBJ1-3, with a tentative D call TRBD1 (6 bases). Germline-derived CDR1 and CDR2 are MNHEY and SVGAGI. The CDR3 is made up of 16 amino acids. The V end lost 0 bases, the J end lost 0 bases, and 9 bases lay between the germline ends. CDR3 in amino acids: CASSYSPDSSGNTIYF. The CDR3 DNA follows: TGTGCCAGCAGTTACTCCCCGGACAGCTCTGGAAACACCATATATTTT.

This sequence joins TRBV29-1 and TRBJ1-2, with D possibly TRBD1 on 5 matching bases. Germline assignment: CDR1 SQVTM and CDR2 ANQGSEA. V lost 1 base to trimming and J lost 7 bases, with 7 bases between them. This CDR3 is 11 amino acids long. The CDR3 nucleotides are TGCAGCGTTGAAGTGGGGGGTGGCTACACCTTC. As protein: CSVEVGGGYTF.

The chain recombines TRBV11-2 with TRBJ1-3, with a possible D match to TRBD1 (5 bases). The CDR3 runs 18 residues. CDR1 and CDR2 (germline): SGHAT, FQNNGV. V gave up 2 bases and J gave up 2 bases, with 19 bases separating them. The CDR3 protein is CASSLYIQGWGAGNTIYF. The CDR3 DNA reads as TGTGCCAGCAGCTTATATATCCAGGGTTGGGGTGCTGGAAACACCATATATTTT.

The chain has TRBV7-2 and TRBJ1-1, with 7 bases identical to TRBD1. This CDR3 has 14 residues. Germline V gene sequence: CDR1 SGHTA, CDR2 FQGNSA. J gave up 4 bases and V 4 bases, and 6 bases lay outside the gene matches. DNA for the CDR3: TGTGCCAGCAGCTCACAGGGGTCGGCCACTGAAGCTTTCTTT. It is translated as CASSSQGSATEAFF.

The J gene is TRBJ2-3, the V gene TRBV10-3; D uncertain. This CDR3 has 14 residues. V dropped 3 bases and J dropped 1 base, with 8 bases sitting between them. Germline CDR1 ENHRY, CDR2 SYGVKD. CDR3 protein: CAISDQVRTDTQYF. As DNA, the CDR3 is TGTGCCATCAGTGATCAAGTGCGCACAGATACGCAGTATTTT.